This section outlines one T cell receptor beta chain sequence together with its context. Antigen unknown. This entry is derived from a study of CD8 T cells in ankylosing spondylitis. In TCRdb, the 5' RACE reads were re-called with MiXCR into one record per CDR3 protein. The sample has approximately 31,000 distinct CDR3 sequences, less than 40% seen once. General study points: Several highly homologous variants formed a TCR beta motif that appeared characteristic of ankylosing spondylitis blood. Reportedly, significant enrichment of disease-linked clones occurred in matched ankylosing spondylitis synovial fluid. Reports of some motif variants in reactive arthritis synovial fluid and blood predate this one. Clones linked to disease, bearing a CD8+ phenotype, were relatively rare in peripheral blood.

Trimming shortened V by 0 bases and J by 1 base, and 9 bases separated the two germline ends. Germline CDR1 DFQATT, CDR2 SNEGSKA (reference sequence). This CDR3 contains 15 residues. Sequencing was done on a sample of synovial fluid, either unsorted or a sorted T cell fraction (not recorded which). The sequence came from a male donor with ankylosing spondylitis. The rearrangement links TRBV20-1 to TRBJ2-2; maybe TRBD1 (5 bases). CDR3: CSARDLGQNTGELFF. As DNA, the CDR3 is TGCAGTGCTAGAGATCTCGGACAGAACACCGGGGAGCTGTTTTTT.